Below are 26 T cell receptor beta chains sequenced from a single sample in a study of T cell clonality in common variable immunodeficiency. Profiled with immunoSEQ multiplex PCR; TCRdb holds only in-frame clones, not every one. The record shows around 60,000 clones for this sample, with no singletons present. The sample comprised peripheral blood mononuclear cells. Receptors originate from a person aged 18 to 75 in good health.

In this sample, this clone turned up many times. The read terminates 3 residues before the CDR3 end, so the remaining end is supplied by the germline J gene. The chain couples TRBV7-8 to TRBJ2-7; TRBD1 aligns across 8 bases. The junction had 19 bases not matched to a gene; V was cut back by 5 bases and J by 4 bases. Germline values: CDR1 SGHVS, CDR2 FQNEAQ. This CDR3 is 18 amino acids long. CDR3 loop: CASSTRTGSPRIAYEQYF. The part of the CDR3 DNA that was read is TGTGCCAGCAGCACACGGACAGGGTCCCCCCGTATAGCTTACGAG. Full variable domain (missing parts from reference TRBV7-8 and TRBJ2-7): GAGVSQSPRYKVAKRGQDVALRCDPISGHVSLFWYQQALGQGPEFLTYFQNEAQLDKSGLPSDRFFAERPEGSVSTLKIQRTQQEDSAVYLCASSTRTGSPRIAYEQYFGPGTRLTVT.

In this sample, this clone turned up many times. Read data end 3 residues before the CDR3 end; the end is taken from the germline J gene. The rearrangement links TRBV5-1 to TRBJ2-1; 9 bases line up with TRBD1. Germline V gene data show CDR1 as SGHRS and CDR2 as YFSETQ. Trimming at V came to 4 bases and at J to 0 bases, leaving 2 bases not matched to a gene. This CDR3 has 15 amino acids. The sequenced CDR3 bases are TGCGCCAGCAGCGTGACAGGGGGCTCCTACAATGAG. It codes for CASSVTGGSYNE. The full CDR3 protein is CASSVTGGSYNEQFF.

This clone was observed at least ten times. The CDR3 extends 3 residues past the end of the read, so its final part is completed from the germline J gene. The J gene is TRBJ1-4, the V gene TRBV28, with D hard to call. The germline V gene encodes CDR1 MDHEN and CDR2 SYDVKM. Trimming pared 6 bases from V and 7 bases from J, leaving 15 bases between. This CDR3 region has 14 residues. The CDR3 is CASRRTRGGEKLFF. The DNA read from the CDR3 is TGTGCCAGCAGACGGACGCGGGGAGGTGAAAAA.

This clone has only a few counts. The read ends 3 residues shy of where the CDR3 ends; the end is completed using the germline J gene. The J gene is TRBJ2-5, the V gene TRBV2; 10 nucleotides match TRBD2. The CDR3 consists of 14 residues. V dropped 4 bases and J dropped 1; count of bases not matched to a gene: 0. Per the germline V gene, CDR1 is SNHLY and CDR2 is FYNNEI. The DNA read from the CDR3 is TGTGCCAGCAGTGGACTAGCGGGCCAAGAGACC. Translating it yields CASSGLAGQET. The whole CDR3 sequence reads CASSGLAGQETQYF. Using reference TRBV2 and TRBJ2-5 for the parts outside the CDR3, the full variable domain is EPEVTQTPSHQVTQMGQEVILRCVPISNHLYFYWYRQILGQKVEFLVSFYNNEISEKSEIFDDQFSVERPDGSNFTLKIRSTKLEDSAMYFCASSGLAGQETQYFGPGTRLLVL.

This clone was detected a few times. From the germline J gene comes the end of the CDR3, since the read stops 3 residues before it. This sequence joins TRBV7-2 and TRBJ2-1; D possibly corresponds to TRBD2 (5 bases). V lost 2 bases and J 8 bases, leaving 16 bases between the germline ends. Germline V gene sequence: CDR1 SGHTA, CDR2 FQGNSA. This CDR3 region has 15 residues. This CDR3 reads CASSLIILATDEQFF. Incomplete CDR3 DNA: TGTGCCAGCAGCTTAATTATCCTAGCCACCGATGAG.

This clone appeared many times. The sequenced fragment ends 3 residues before the CDR3 boundary, so the rest is inferred from the germline J gene. The V call is TRBV7-6, the J call TRBJ2-1; 7 nucleotides align to TRBD2. Trimming removed 8 bases from V and 4 bases from J; junction bases left unmatched: 5. CDR3 length: 13 residues. Germline CDR1 reads SGHVS; CDR2 reads FNYEAQ. The part of the CDR3 DNA that was read is TGTGCCAGCGGCGGGGGAAATTACAATGAG. Its translation: CASGGGNYNE. The complete CDR3 reads CASGGGNYNEQFF.

As regards this clone: With the read ending 3 residues before the CDR3 end, the germline J gene is used to fill in that end. V and J are TRBV7-9 and TRBJ2-3; 8 bases align to TRBD2. Trimming took 4 bases from V and 1 from J; bases not matched to a gene: 4. This CDR3 is 15 amino acids long. CDR1 is SEHNR, CDR2 FQNEAQ, per germline (reference sequence). CDR3 residues: CASSSPLAGTDTQYF. CDR3 bases read: TGTGCCAGCAGCTCGCCACTAGCGGGCACAGATACG. Drawing the rest from reference TRBV7-9 and TRBJ2-3, the complete variable domain is DTGVSQNPRHKITKRGQNVTFRCDPISEHNRLYWYRQTLGQGPEFLTYFQNEAQLEKSRLLSDRFSAERPKGSFSTLEIQRTEQGDSAMYLCASSSPLAGTDTQYFGPGTRLTVL.

At least ten counts were recorded for this clone. The CDR3 end lies 3 residues beyond the end of the read and is filled in from the germline J gene. The chain carries TRBV11-3 and TRBJ2-3; TRBD1 matches at 10 bases. Per germline, CDR1 SGHNT and CDR2 YENEEA. V gave up 4 bases and J gave up 1 base; unmatched junction bases: 2. CDR3 length: 15 residues. CDR3 DNA, as far as it was read: TGTGCCAGCAGCTCTGGGACAGGGGGCACAGATACG. Translating gives CASSSGTGGTDT. The full CDR3 protein reads CASSSGTGGTDTQYF.

This clone showed up many times. The read ends 3 residues before the CDR3 terminus; that terminus is restored from the germline J gene. The V call is TRBV7-3, the J call TRBJ2-1; D is possibly TRBD1 (5 bases). The CDR3 length is 14 residues. Trimming stripped 2 bases from V and 0 bases from J, with 5 bases between. The germline V gene has CDR1 SGHTA and CDR2 FQGTGA. The CDR3 bases that were read are TGTGCCAGCAGCTTAGACAGCTCCTACAATGAG. It encodes CASSLDSSYNE. The complete CDR3 sequence is CASSLDSSYNEQFF. The full variable domain, in which reference TRBV7-3 and TRBJ2-1 provide the parts outside the CDR3, is GAGVSQTPSNKVTEKGKYVELRCDPISGHTALYWYRQSLGQGPEFLIYFQGTGAADDSGLPNDRFFAVRPEGSVSTLKIQRTERGDSAVYLCASSLDSSYNEQFFGPGTRLTVL.

In its sample, this clone was seen many times. The CDR3 goes on 3 residues after the read ends, and that part is filled in from the germline J gene. The V gene is TRBV20-1, the J gene TRBJ2-1; 13 nucleotides line up with TRBD2. CDR3 length: 16 residues. The germline V gene has CDR1 DFQATT and CDR2 SNEGSKA (reference sequence). The V and J ends lost 5 bases and 3 bases, in that order; junction bases with no gene match: 7. This chain's CDR3 is CSADPGLAGSYNEQFF. The covered CDR3 bases are TGCAGTGCTGATCCGGGACTAGCGGGAAGCTACAATGAG.

This clone occurred many times. The read stops 3 residues short of the end of the CDR3; the missing end is completed from the germline J gene. J is TRBJ1-2 and V is TRBV30; D gene ambiguous. The CDR3 length is 13 residues. Germline values: CDR1 GTSNPN, CDR2 SVGIG (reference sequence). V gave up 5 bases and J gave up 0 bases, with 10 bases separating them. CDR3 DNA, as far as it was read: TGTGCCTGGGAGGCGGAGACTAACTATGGC. This codes for CAWEAETNYG. The full CDR3 sequence reads CAWEAETNYGYTF.

Concerning this clone: The read ends 3 residues shy of where the CDR3 ends; the end is completed using the germline J gene. V usage is TRBV10-2 and J usage is TRBJ1-5; D may be TRBD1 (5 bases). V was cut by 0 bases and J by 6 bases, with 9 bases left in between. The CDR3 loop spans 14 amino acids. CDR1 is WSHSY and CDR2 is SAAADI in the germline V gene. The CDR3 sequence: CASSESPGSQPQHF. The part of the CDR3 DNA that was read is TGCGCCAGCAGTGAGTCCCCAGGGAGTCAGCCC.

This clone was counted between two and nine times. The read terminates 3 residues before the CDR3 end, so the remaining end is supplied by the germline J gene. The chain carries TRBV5-1 and TRBJ2-7, with 9 nucleotides matching TRBD1. CDR1 is SGHRS, CDR2 YFSETQ, per germline. Unmatched junction bases numbered 3, after V lost 0 bases and J lost 2 bases. The CDR3 is 15 amino acids. The covered CDR3 bases are TGCGCCAGCAGCTTGGGACAGGGGGGTCCCTACGAG. This codes for CASSLGQGGPYE. The full CDR3 is CASSLGQGGPYEQYF.

The sample holds many counts of this clone. The read terminates 3 residues ahead of where the CDR3 ends, so the germline J gene completes it. V usage is TRBV4-2 and J usage is TRBJ2-5; TRBD1 is a possible D gene (5 bases). CDR1 is LGHNA and CDR2 is YNFKEQ in the germline V gene. The V and J ends lost 0 bases and 4 bases respectively, with 12 bases between them. The CDR3 spans 15 residues. The CDR3 here is CASSQEGQGGETQYF. The sequenced part of the CDR3 DNA is TGTGCCAGCAGCCAAGAGGGCCAGGGTGGAGAGACC.

This clone was recorded at least ten times. The CDR3 is CASSETKTGTSNNEQFF. CDR3 DNA, as far as it was read: TGCGCCAGCAGTGAGACCAAAACAGGGACATCGAACAATGAG. The chain is built from TRBV10-1 and TRBJ2-1, with TRBD1 as a possible D gene (6 bases). The read terminates 3 residues ahead of where the CDR3 ends, so the germline J gene completes it. CDR3 length: 17 residues. CDR1 is WNHNN, CDR2 SYGVQD, per germline (reference sequence). V lost 2 bases to trimming and J lost 5 bases, with 19 bases between them.

This clone was detected only a few times. Just one base apart from a much larger clone, this may be a read error. The read finishes 3 residues shy of the CDR3 end, and the germline J gene is used to complete it. The chain carries TRBV25-1 and TRBJ2-2, with 9 bases identical to TRBD1. With V trimmed by 4 bases and J by 3 bases, 0 bases remained unmatched. The germline gives CDR1 MGHDK, CDR2 SYGVNS. The CDR3 runs 14 residues. The sequenced part of the CDR3 DNA is TGTGCCAGCAGTGGACAGGGGGACACCGGGGAG. Amino acid sequence: CASSGQGDTGE. The entire CDR3 sequence reads CASSGQGDTGELFF.

This clone was seen ten or more times. Partial CDR3 DNA: TGTGCCAGCGCGGGGGGCGCGAGCTATGAG. Amino acids: CASAGGASYE. The whole CDR3 region reads CASAGGASYEQFF. The chain couples TRBV11-3 to TRBJ2-1; 8 nucleotides line up with TRBD2. The read ends 3 residues shy of where the CDR3 ends; the end is completed using the germline J gene. The CDR3 consists of 13 residues. The germline V gene has CDR1 SGHNT and CDR2 YENEEA. V dropped 8 bases and J dropped 8; count of bases not matched to a gene: 8.

This clone was seen repeatedly, ten times or more. The sequenced fragment ends 3 residues before the CDR3 boundary, so the rest is inferred from the germline J gene. V and J are TRBV10-3 and TRBJ1-2; 9 bases map to TRBD1. Germline CDR1 and CDR2: ENHRY and SYGVKD. There are 13 residues in the CDR3. The CDR3 protein is CAINQQGAGGYTF. The sequenced part of the CDR3 DNA is TGTGCCATCAATCAACAGGGGGCCGGCGGC.

This clone has ten or more counts. The sequence runs out 3 residues before the end of the CDR3; the remainder is reconstructed from the germline J gene. The rearrangement joins TRBV12-3 or TRBV12-4 to TRBJ1-6; 7 bases match TRBD1. Germline trimming cut 6 bases from V and 6 bases from J; bases unmatched to any gene: 11. There are 16 residues in the CDR3. Partial CDR3 DNA: TGTGCCAGCAGACTCTCCCGACAGGGAGCTAATTCACCC. This encodes CASRLSRQGANSP. The CDR3 as a whole reads CASRLSRQGANSPLHF.

This clone was picked up many times. The read gets to within 3 residues of the CDR3 end, and the germline J gene fills in the rest. This chain connects TRBV5-1 to TRBJ1-1; 8 bases fit TRBD1. The germline CDR1 and CDR2 sequences are SGHRS and YFSETQ. The CDR3 contains 14 residues. The J segment lost 2 bases and the V segment lost 4 bases, leaving 4 bases of the junction unmatched. The DNA read from the CDR3 is TGCGCCAGCAGCGTGACAGGGGCAAACACTGAA. This encodes CASSVTGANTE. The complete CDR3 sequence is CASSVTGANTEAFF.

By frequency in the sample, this clone is medium-sized. The read finishes 3 residues shy of the CDR3 end, and the germline J gene is used to complete it. This rearrangement joins TRBV20-1 to TRBJ2-1, with D perhaps matching TRBD2 (5 bases). Germline V lookup: CDR1 DFQATT, CDR2 SNEGSKA (reference sequence). The CDR3 has 16 amino acids. V lost 6 bases and J 2 bases, leaving 20 bases between the germline ends. The CDR3 DNA, read in part, is TGCAGTGCCAACCCTACCCCCTTGAGGGCCTACAATGAG. Protein sequence: CSANPTPLRAYNE. The CDR3 in full is CSANPTPLRAYNEQFF.

This clone was detected ten times or more. Read coverage stops 3 residues before the CDR3 terminus; the germline J gene supplies the remainder. The rearrangement links TRBV5-6 to TRBJ1-6; 7 nucleotides match TRBD1. J was trimmed by 9 bases and V by 4 bases; bases with no gene match: 7. This CDR3 is built from 14 residues. Germline V gives CDR1 SGHDT, CDR2 YYEEEE. The CDR3 sequence: CASSLTGNGSPLHF. The DNA read from the CDR3 is TGTGCCAGCAGCCTGACAGGGAATGGTTCACCC.

In its sample, this clone is large. The read comes to an end 3 residues before the CDR3 does, leaving the germline J gene to fill in the end. V usage is TRBV29-1 and J usage is TRBJ2-5; TRBD2 aligns across 10 bases. The CDR3 is 16 amino acids. Germline loops: CDR1 SQVTM, CDR2 ANQGSEA. V shed 3 bases and J 4 bases; nucleotides not matched to a gene: 11. The DNA read from the CDR3 is TGCAGCGTTGAGGGGCTAGCGGGAGATTCCGGAGAGACC. Protein product: CSVEGLAGDSGET. The complete CDR3 sequence is CSVEGLAGDSGETQYF. Together with reference TRBV29-1 and TRBJ2-5, the CDR3 gives the full variable domain: SAVISQKPSRDICQRGTSLTIQCQVDSQVTMMFWYRQQPGQSLTLIATANQGSEATYESGFVIDKFPISRPNLTFSTLTVSNMSPEDSSIYLCSVEGLAGDSGETQYFGPGTRLLVL.

This clone was seen repeatedly, ten times or more. The read halts 3 residues ahead of the CDR3 end, with the missing end drawn from the germline J gene. The chain couples TRBV30 to TRBJ1-2; maybe TRBD1 (6 bases). V was clipped by 2 bases and J by 4 bases, with 11 bases between them. CDR1 and CDR2 (germline): GTSNPN, SVGIG (reference sequence). This CDR3 region has 13 residues. The CDR3 protein is CAWSPRQVYGYTF. The CDR3 bases that were read are TGTGCCTGGAGTCCCCGACAGGTCTATGGC.

This clone was found many times. The read falls 3 residues short of the CDR3 end, and the missing part is taken from the germline J gene. This sequence joins TRBV6-2 or TRBV6-3 and TRBJ1-2, with D possibly being TRBD1 (5 bases). Germline-derived CDR1 and CDR2 are MNHEY and SVGEGT. CDR3 length: 12 amino acids. CDR3 DNA (partial): TGTGCCACCGACCGGGGCGGGGAAGGC. Translation: CATDRGGEG. In full, the CDR3 reads CATDRGGEGYTF.

This clone was found many times. Sequencing ends 3 residues short of the CDR3 end; the germline J gene provides the rest. V gene TRBV7-6 combines with J gene TRBJ2-3, with 7 bases that match TRBD2. The CDR3 sequence is 15 residues long. The V and J ends lost 1 base and 1 base, in that order; junction bases with no gene match: 2. The germline V gene has CDR1 SGHVS and CDR2 FNYEAQ. CDR3 loop: CASSLGGGGTDTQYF. Incomplete CDR3 DNA: TGTGCCAGCAGCTTAGGGGGGGGAGGCACAGATACG.